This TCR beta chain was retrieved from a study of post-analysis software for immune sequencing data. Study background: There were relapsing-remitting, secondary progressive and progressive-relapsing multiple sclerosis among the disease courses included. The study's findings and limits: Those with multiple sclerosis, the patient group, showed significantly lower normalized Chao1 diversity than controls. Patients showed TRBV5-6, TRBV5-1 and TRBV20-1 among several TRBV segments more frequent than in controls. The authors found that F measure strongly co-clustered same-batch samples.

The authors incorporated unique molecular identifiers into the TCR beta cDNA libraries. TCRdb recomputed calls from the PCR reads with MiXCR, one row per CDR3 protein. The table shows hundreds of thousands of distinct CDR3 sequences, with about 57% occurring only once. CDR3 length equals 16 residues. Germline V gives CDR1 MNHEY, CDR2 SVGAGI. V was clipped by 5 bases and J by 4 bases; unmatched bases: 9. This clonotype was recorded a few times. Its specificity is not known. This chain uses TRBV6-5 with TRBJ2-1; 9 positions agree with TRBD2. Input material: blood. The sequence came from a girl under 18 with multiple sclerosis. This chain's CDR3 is CASSRTGTSRYNEQFF. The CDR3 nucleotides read TGTGCCAGCAGTCGTACCGGGACTAGCAGGTACAATGAGCAGTTCTTC.